These 18 T cell receptor beta chains were sequenced from one sample in a study of glioma-infiltrating T cells after dendritic cell vaccination. The time point: after dendritic cell vaccination, including at tumor progression/relapse. Only in-frame clones appear in the TCRdb table, and some are missing; sequencing was by immunoSEQ multiplex PCR. This sample has tens of thousands of clones, with about four fifths found just once. The material sequenced was blood, taken after dendritic cell vaccination. The receptors derive from a human donor with glioblastoma.

V is TRBV18 and J is TRBJ1-2; D is uncertain. The CDR3 runs 14 residues. The germline V and J ends were trimmed by 3 bases and 2 bases, with 10 bases remaining between them. Germline CDR1 and CDR2: KGHSH and LQKENI. Here the CDR3 DNA reads TGTGCCAGCTCACCCGGGTACTCGAACTATGGCTACACCTTC. Its protein product is CASSPGYSNYGYTF.

The gene calls are TRBV5-1 and TRBJ1-6; unclear D gene. V was pared by 0 bases and J by 8 bases, with 6 bases between. This CDR3 comprises 13 residues. Germline-derived CDR1 and CDR2 are SGHRS and YFSETQ. In DNA, the CDR3 is TGCGCCAGCAGCTTGGGTCAGGATTCACCCCTCCACTTT. Translated, it gives CASSLGQDSPLHF. Filled out from reference TRBV5-1 and TRBJ1-6, the complete variable domain reads KAGVTQTPRYLIKTRGQQVTLSCSPISGHRSVSWYQQTPGQGLQFLFEYFSETQRNKGNFPGRFSGRQFSNSRSEMNVSTLELGDSALYLCASSLGQDSPLHFGNGTRLTVT.

V is TRBV13 and J is TRBJ1-1, with a possible D match to TRBD1 (5 bases). V was shortened by 4 bases and J by 4 bases, with 10 bases between the two germline ends. CDR3 length: 13 residues. The germline CDR1 and CDR2 sequences are PRHDT and FYEKMQ (reference sequence). CDR3 DNA: TGTGCCAGCAGCTCCGACAGAGGCACTGAAGCTTTCTTT. As protein: CASSSDRGTEAFF.

V is TRBV18 and J is TRBJ1-1, with D possibly being TRBD1 (5 bases). The germline V and J ends were trimmed by 1 base and 0 bases, with 15 bases remaining between them. There are 17 residues in the CDR3. Germline V gives CDR1 KGHSH, CDR2 LQKENI. This CDR3 reads CASSPRGEPVMNTEAFF. Here the CDR3 DNA reads TGTGCCAGCTCACCACGGGGGGAGCCGGTCATGAACACTGAAGCTTTCTTT. The entire variable domain, with the rest obtained from reference TRBV18 and TRBJ1-1, is as follows: NAGVMQNPRHLVRRRGQEARLRCSPMKGHSHVYWYRQLPEEGLKFMVYLQKENIIDESGMPKERFSAEFPKEGPSILRIQQVVRGDSAAYFCASSPRGEPVMNTEAFFGQGTRLTVV.

This chain uses TRBV28 with TRBJ2-5, with 8 bases lining up with TRBD1. Germline CDR1 reads MDHEN; CDR2 reads SYDVKM. With V trimmed by 5 bases and J by 4 bases, 6 bases remained unmatched. This CDR3 spans 14 amino acids. The CDR3: CASSPGTGGETQYF. For the CDR3, the DNA is TGTGCCAGCAGTCCTGGGACAGGCGGAGAGACCCAGTACTTC.

The rearrangement joins TRBV5-8 to TRBJ1-2; D possibly corresponds to TRBD1 (5 bases). The CDR3 sequence is 15 residues long. The V gene's germline CDR1 is SGHTS and CDR2 YDEGEE. V was clipped by 2 bases and J by 4 bases, with 15 bases between them. CDR3 amino acids: CASSFGVVGGYGYTF. The CDR3 DNA reads TGTGCCAGCAGCTTCGGCGTGGTGGGGGGCTATGGCTACACCTTC.

The chain is built from TRBV2 and TRBJ2-7; TRBD1 matches 9 bases. Germline CDR1 SNHLY, CDR2 FYNNEI. Trimming at V came to 6 bases and at J to 5 bases, leaving 11 bases not matched to a gene. This CDR3 is built from 15 residues. CDR3 sequence (DNA): TGTGCCAGCAGGAACCCGGGACAGGGCCCCCACGAGCAGTACTTC. Its translation is CASRNPGQGPHEQYF.

The chain has TRBV19 and TRBJ1-2, with D tentatively TRBD1 (6 bases). Trimming took off 4 bases at V and 8 bases at J, with 11 bases between the two ends. The CDR3 covers 12 residues. Germline V gene data show CDR1 as LNHDA and CDR2 as SQIVND (reference sequence). The CDR3 spells CASSNTGTGYTF. DNA of the CDR3: TGTGCCAGTAGTAATACAGGGACCGGCTACACCTTC.

This chain uses TRBV7-9 with TRBJ1-1; D is perhaps TRBD1 (6 bases). V lost 0 bases to trimming and J lost 0 bases, with 8 bases between them. CDR1 SEHNR and CDR2 FQNEAQ come from the germline V gene (reference sequence). The CDR3 has 15 amino acids. CDR3 nucleotides: TGTGCCAGCAGCTTAGCAACAGGGATGAACACTGAAGCTTTCTTT. Amino acid sequence: CASSLATGMNTEAFF.

The rearrangement uses TRBV7-2 and TRBJ1-6; D unclear. The CDR3 spans 15 residues. The V and J ends lost 1 base and 6 bases respectively, with 10 bases between them. Germline V gene data show CDR1 as SGHTA and CDR2 as FQGNSA. The chain's CDR3 is CASSLGGQINSPLHF. CDR3 DNA: TGTGCCAGCAGCTTAGGTGGTCAGATTAATTCACCCCTCCACTTT.

The CDR3 DNA follows: TGTGCCAGCAGTCCGACGACAGATACTAATTCACCCCTCCACTTT. Translation: CASSPTTDTNSPLHF. The V and J genes are TRBV2 and TRBJ1-6; possibly TRBD1 for D (5 bases). Between the trimmed V and J ends, which lost 5 bases and 6 bases, there was a span of 14 bases. CDR1 and CDR2 (germline): SNHLY, FYNNEI. This CDR3 is built from 15 residues.

V is TRBV6-1 and J is TRBJ1-1, with TRBD1 matching 9 bases. J lost 11 bases, V lost 3 bases, and 7 bases had no gene match. Germline CDR1 is MNHNS and CDR2 is SASEGT. The CDR3 covers 13 residues. DNA of the CDR3: TGTGCCAGCAGTGATACGATACAGGGGGCGGCTTTCTTT. Translation gives CASSDTIQGAAFF.

The chain carries TRBV7-6 and TRBJ1-6; the D gene is possibly TRBD1 (6 bases). This CDR3 spans 13 amino acids. V was shortened by 4 bases and J by 11 bases, with 12 bases between the two germline ends. Germline V CDR1 and CDR2: SGHVS, FNYEAQ. The CDR3 DNA follows: TGTGCCAGCAGCTCGGAAGGGGGGGCACCCCTCCACTTT. Translated, it gives CASSSEGGAPLHF.

J is TRBJ2-5 and V is TRBV15, with D unresolved. Germline-derived CDR1 and CDR2 are LNHNV and YYDKDF (reference sequence). The length of the CDR3 is 16 residues. The germline V and J ends were trimmed by 0 bases and 2 bases, with 13 bases remaining between them. CDR3 nucleotides: TGTGCCACCAGCAGAGATGTAAAGGCAGGACAAGAGACCCAGTACTTC. This codes for CATSRDVKAGQETQYF. The full variable domain, its missing parts supplied by reference TRBV15 and TRBJ2-5, is DAMVIQNPRYQVTQFGKPVTLSCSQTLNHNVMYWYQQKSSQAPKLLFHYYDKDFNNEADTPDNFQSRRPNTSFCFLDIRSPGLGDTAMYLCATSRDVKAGQETQYFGPGTRLLVL.

The J gene is TRBJ1-1, the V gene TRBV14; D ambiguous. Trimming took off 0 bases at V and 6 bases at J, with 8 bases between the two ends. Germline-derived CDR1 and CDR2 are SGHDN and FVKESK. This CDR3 comprises 13 residues. The CDR3 here is CASSQDLGSEAFF. The CDR3 nucleotides are TGTGCCAGCAGCCAAGACTTGGGCTCTGAAGCTTTCTTT.

This clone was seen a single time. The V and J genes are TRBV7-8 and TRBJ2-7, with 7 bases that match TRBD1. With 6 bases clipped from V and 0 bases from J, the junction kept 5 bases outside the gene matches. The CDR3 consists of 14 residues. CDR1 SGHVS and CDR2 FQNEAQ come from the germline V gene. The CDR3 here is CASSEDRISYEQYF. The CDR3 DNA follows: TGTGCCAGCAGTGAGGACAGGATCTCCTACGAGCAGTACTTC.

The CDR3, as DNA: TGTGCCTGGAGTGTAAAGTACGGCGGGGGACACACAGATACGCAGTATTTT. It encodes CAWSVKYGGGHTDTQYF. The chain couples TRBV30 to TRBJ2-3; weak D call: TRBD2 (7 bases). Germline assignment: CDR1 GTSNPN and CDR2 SVGIG (reference sequence). This CDR3 contains 17 residues. V shed 0 bases and J shed 2 bases, with 18 bases lying between them.

This clone was seen only once. V gene TRBV4-1 combines with J gene TRBJ2-1; 12 bases map to TRBD2. The germline gives CDR1 MGHRA, CDR2 YSYEKL. This CDR3 has 16 amino acids. The junction had 6 bases not matched to a gene; V was cut back by 3 bases and J by 6 bases. The CDR3 bases are TGCGCCAGCAGCCAGGCGACTAGCGGGGGATTCAATGAGCAGTTCTTC. Translated, it gives CASSQATSGGFNEQFF.